The entry that follows covers one T cell receptor beta chain sequence. The target antigen is unknown. The data stem from a study of beta chain features in type 1 diabetes. Isolated RNA was reverse transcribed in full, so expressed TCRB transcripts were sequenced. Here immunoSEQ multiplex PCR was the method, and the copy in TCRdb shows in-frame clones only, minus some. The top ten clones hold roughly 0.095% of a sample with around 160,000 clones, around 63% of them seen once. Study-level findings and limits: TCRB CDR3s were moderately but significantly shorter in Type 1 diabetes patients in all four CD4+ subsets.

Sequencing was done on a sample of naive CD4+ T cells from blood. This TCR was sampled from a young man with type 1 diabetes.

CDR3 sequence: CSVEKNTEAFF. CDR3 sequence (DNA): TGCAGCGTTGAGAAGAACACTGAAGCTTTCTTT. The rearrangement uses TRBV29-1 and TRBJ1-1; no definite D call. Germline values: CDR1 SQVTM, CDR2 ANQGSEA. V gave up 3 bases and J gave up 1 base, with 3 bases separating them. The CDR3 length is 11 residues. The whole variable domain, remainder taken from reference TRBV29-1 and TRBJ1-1, is SAVISQKPSRDICQRGTSLTIQCQVDSQVTMMFWYRQQPGQSLTLIATANQGSEATYESGFVIDKFPISRPNLTFSTLTVSNMSPEDSSIYLCSVEKNTEAFFGQGTRLTVV.